This T cell receptor beta chain was captured in a study of shared clonotypes between healthy human individuals. The CDR3 extends over 18 amino acids. The germline CDR1 and CDR2 sequences are MDHEN and SYDVKM. With 2 bases removed from V and 0 bases from J, the gap between germline ends came to 17 bases. Generated by immunoSEQ multiplex PCR, the TCRdb table keeps only in-frame clones and is missing some. Of approximately 340,000 clones listed, less than 75% are singletons. J is TRBJ1-3 and V is TRBV28; maybe TRBD1 (6 bases). Sequenced material: memory CD4+ T cells sorted from blood. Subset: CD45RA-negative fraction. This receptor was identified in a man aged 30 to 39 in good health. CDR3 amino acids: CASSLVAPGAGSGNTIYF. The CDR3 DNA reads as TGTGCCAGCAGTTTAGTGGCCCCGGGGGCGGGCTCTGGAAACACCATATATTTT.